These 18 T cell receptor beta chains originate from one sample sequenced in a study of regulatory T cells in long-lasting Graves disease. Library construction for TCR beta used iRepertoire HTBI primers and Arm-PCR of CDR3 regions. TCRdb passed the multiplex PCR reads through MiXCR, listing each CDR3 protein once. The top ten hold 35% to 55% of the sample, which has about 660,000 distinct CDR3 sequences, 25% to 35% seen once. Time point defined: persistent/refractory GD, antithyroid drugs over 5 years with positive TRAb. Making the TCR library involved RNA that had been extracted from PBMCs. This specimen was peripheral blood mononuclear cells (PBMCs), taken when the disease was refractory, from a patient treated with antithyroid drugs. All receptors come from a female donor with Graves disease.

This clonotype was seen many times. The CDR3 bases are TGTGCCAGCAGGGACATCGAGCAGTACTTC. Its translation is CASRDIEQYF. The chain combines TRBV12-3 or TRBV12-4 with TRBJ2-7; tentatively, D is TRBD1 (5 bases). The V gene lost 6 bases and the J gene lost 6 bases, with 6 bases spanning the gap. The CDR3 loop spans 10 amino acids.

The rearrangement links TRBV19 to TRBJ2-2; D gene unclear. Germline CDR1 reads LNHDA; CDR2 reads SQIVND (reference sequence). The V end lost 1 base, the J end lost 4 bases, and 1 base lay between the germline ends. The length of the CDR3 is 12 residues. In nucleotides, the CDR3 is TGTGCCAGTAGTATAGGCACCGGGGAGCTGTTTTTT. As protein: CASSIGTGELFF.

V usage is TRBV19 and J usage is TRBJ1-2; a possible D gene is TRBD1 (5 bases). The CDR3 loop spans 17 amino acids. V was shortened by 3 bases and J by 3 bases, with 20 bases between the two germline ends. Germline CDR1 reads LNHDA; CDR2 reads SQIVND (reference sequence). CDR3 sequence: CASSILTRDANYYGYTF. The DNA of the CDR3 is TGTGCCAGTAGTATCCTGACCCGGGACGCGAACTACTATGGCTACACCTTC.

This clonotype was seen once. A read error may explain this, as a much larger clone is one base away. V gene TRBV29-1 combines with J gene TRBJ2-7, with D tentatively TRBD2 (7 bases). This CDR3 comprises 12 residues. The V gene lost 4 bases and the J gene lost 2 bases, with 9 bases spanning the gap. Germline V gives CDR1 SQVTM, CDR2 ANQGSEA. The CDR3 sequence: CSVVGGPYEQYF. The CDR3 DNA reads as TGCAGCGTTGTGGGGGGGCCCTACGAGCAGTACTTC.

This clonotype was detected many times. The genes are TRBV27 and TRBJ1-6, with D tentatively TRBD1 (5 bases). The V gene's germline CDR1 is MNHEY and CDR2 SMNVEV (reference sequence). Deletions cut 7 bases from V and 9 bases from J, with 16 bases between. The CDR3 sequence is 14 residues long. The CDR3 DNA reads TGTGCCAGCAATTCCGGGGCCGAGGGTTCACCCCTCCACTTT. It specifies CASNSGAEGSPLHF.

The chain's CDR3 is CASTLAVKKAKNIQYF. In nucleotides, the CDR3 is TGTGCCAGCACGTTGGCGGTAAAGAAGGCCAAAAACATTCAGTACTTC. The chain employs TRBV6-1 and TRBJ2-4; D not resolved. The CDR3 has 16 amino acids. Germline V gives CDR1 MNHNS, CDR2 SASEGT. Trimming took 7 bases from V and 1 from J, leaving 17 bases between them.

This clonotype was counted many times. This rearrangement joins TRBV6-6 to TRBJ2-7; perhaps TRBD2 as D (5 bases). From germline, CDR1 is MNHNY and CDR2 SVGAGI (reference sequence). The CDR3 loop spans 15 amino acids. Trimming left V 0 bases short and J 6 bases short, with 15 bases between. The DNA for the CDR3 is TGTGCCAGCAGTTACTCGATCGGTTGGGGAGCCGAGCAGTACTTC. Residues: CASSYSIGWGAEQYF.

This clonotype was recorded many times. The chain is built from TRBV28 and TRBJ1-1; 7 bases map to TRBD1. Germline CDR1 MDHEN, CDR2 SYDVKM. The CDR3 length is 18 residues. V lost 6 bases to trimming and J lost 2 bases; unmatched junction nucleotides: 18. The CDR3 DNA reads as TGTGCCAGCAGCCCCTTTCCCAGGGGGACTCACTCAAACACTGAAGCTTTCTTT. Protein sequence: CASSPFPRGTHSNTEAFF. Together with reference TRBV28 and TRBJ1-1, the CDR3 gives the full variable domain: DVKVTQSSRYLVKRTGEKVFLECVQDMDHENMFWYRQDPGLGLRLIYFSYDVKMKEKGDIPEGYSVSREKKERFSLILESASTNQTSMYLCASSPFPRGTHSNTEAFFGQGTRLTVV.

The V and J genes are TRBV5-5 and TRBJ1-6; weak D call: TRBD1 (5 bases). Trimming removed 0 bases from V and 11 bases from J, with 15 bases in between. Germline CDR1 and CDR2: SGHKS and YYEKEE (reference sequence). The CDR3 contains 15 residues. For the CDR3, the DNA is TGTGCCAGCAGCTTGGGAATAGACAGAAATCCACCCCTCCACTTT. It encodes CASSLGIDRNPPLHF.

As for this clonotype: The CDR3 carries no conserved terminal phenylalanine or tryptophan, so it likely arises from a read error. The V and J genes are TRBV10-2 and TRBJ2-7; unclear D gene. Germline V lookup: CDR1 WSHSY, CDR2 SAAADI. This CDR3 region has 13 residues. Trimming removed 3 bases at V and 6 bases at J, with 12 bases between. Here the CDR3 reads CASSEVILGEQYS. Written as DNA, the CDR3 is TGCGCCAGCAGTGAAGTTATTTTGGGCGAGCAGTACTCC.

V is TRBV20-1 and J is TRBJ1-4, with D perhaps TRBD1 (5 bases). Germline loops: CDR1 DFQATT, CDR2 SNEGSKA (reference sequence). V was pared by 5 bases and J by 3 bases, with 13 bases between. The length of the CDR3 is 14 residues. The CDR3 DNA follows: TGCAGTGCTGCCTCGTGGGGGTCTAATGAAAAACTGTTTTTT. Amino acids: CSAASWGSNEKLFF.

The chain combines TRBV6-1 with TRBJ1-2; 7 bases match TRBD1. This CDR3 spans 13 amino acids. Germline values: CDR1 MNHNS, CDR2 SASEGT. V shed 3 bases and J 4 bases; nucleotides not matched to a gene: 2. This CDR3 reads CASSEGQRYGYTF. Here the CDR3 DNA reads TGTGCCAGCAGTGAGGGACAGCGCTATGGCTACACCTTC.

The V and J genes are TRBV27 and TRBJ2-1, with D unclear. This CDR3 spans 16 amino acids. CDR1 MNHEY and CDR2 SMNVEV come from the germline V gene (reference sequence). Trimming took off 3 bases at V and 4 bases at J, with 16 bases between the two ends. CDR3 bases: TGTGCCAGCAGTTTGTCGGTCTCACCCCCTTACAATGAGCAGTTCTTC. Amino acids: CASSLSVSPPYNEQFF.

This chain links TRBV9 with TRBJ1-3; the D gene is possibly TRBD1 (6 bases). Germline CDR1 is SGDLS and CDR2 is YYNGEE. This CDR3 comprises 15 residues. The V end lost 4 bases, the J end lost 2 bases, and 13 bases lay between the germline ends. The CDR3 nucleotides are TGTGCCAGCAGCTCCAAGGGGGGGCCTGGAAACACCATATATTTT. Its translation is CASSSKGGPGNTIYF.

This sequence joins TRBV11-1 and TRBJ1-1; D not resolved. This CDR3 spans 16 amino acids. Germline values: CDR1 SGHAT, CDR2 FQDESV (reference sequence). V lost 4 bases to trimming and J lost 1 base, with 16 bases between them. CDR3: CASSYLTGMANTEAFF. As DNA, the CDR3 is TGTGCCAGCAGCTACCTGACGGGCATGGCGAACACTGAAGCTTTCTTT.

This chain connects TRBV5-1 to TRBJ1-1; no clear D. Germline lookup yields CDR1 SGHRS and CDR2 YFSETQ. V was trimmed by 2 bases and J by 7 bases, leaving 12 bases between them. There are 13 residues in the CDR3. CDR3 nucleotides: TGCGCCAGCAGCTTTGGGATAGTAGATGAAGCTTTCTTT. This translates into CASSFGIVDEAFF.

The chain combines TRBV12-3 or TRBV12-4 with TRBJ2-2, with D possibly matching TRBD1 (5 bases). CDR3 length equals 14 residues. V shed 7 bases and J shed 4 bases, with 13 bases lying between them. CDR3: CASTLQDLTGELFF. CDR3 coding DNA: TGTGCCAGCACCCTACAGGATCTCACCGGGGAGCTGTTTTTT.

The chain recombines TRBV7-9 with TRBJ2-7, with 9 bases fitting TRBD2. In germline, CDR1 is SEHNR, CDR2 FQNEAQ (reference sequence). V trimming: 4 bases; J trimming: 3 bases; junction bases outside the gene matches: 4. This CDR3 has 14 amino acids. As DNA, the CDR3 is TGTGCCAGCAGCTCTAGCGGGAAGTACTACGAGCAGTACTTC. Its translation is CASSSSGKYYEQYF. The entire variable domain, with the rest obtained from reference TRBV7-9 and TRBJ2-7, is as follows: DTGVSQNPRHKITKRGQNVTFRCDPISEHNRLYWYRQTLGQGPEFLTYFQNEAQLEKSRLLSDRFSAERPKGSFSTLEIQRTEQGDSAMYLCASSSSGKYYEQYFGPGTRLTVT.